This TCR beta chain was captured in a study of cytomegalovirus exposure and HLA in healthy donors. Study-level findings and limits: Accounts indicate the classifier identified cytomegalovirus status with strong specificity and sensitivity. Altogether, some 160 TCR beta chains were recorded as cytomegalovirus-associated.

To note about this clone: Its antigen is not known.

Germline CDR1 reads SGHNT; CDR2 reads YENEEA. The germline V and J ends were trimmed by 5 bases and 1 base, with 11 bases remaining between them. There are 15 residues in the CDR3. TCRdb's copy holds only in-frame clones and misses some; the assay was immunoSEQ multiplex PCR. The sample has 200,000 to 300,000 clones, about 86% seen once. V usage is TRBV11-3 and J usage is TRBJ2-2, with D possibly TRBD1 on 6 matching bases. The sequenced sample consisted of PBMCs. The clonotype comes from a woman younger than 45 in good health and CMV-seropositive. The CDR3, as DNA: TGTGCCAGCAGCACCGGACAGTGGAACACCGGGGAGCTGTTTTTT. Encoded protein: CASSTGQWNTGELFF.